A selection of T cell receptor beta chains follows, all from one sample in a study of blood T cells in healthy people across ages. MiXCR was run by TCRdb on the 5' RACE reads, yielding one entry per CDR3 protein. The data hold 790,000 or so distinct CDR3 sequences, with around half observed a single time. The sequencing sample was made of blood. These receptors all come from a man older than 75 in good health. Each CDR3 is given with its conserved first and last residue. Not all rows give a size; the values are once, few, many and, for expanded clones, a class.

v_call,clone_size,j_call,cdr3_aa
TRBV27,-,TRBJ2-3,CASRSGTWGTDTQYF
TRBV30,-,TRBJ2-3,CAWSSRTSSGTDTQYF
TRBV10-3,few,TRBJ2-7,CAIKGAGGPGEQYF
TRBV29-1,few,TRBJ2-5,CSVSQSQETQYF
TRBV27,once,TRBJ2-2,CASSLGRRGSGTGELFF
TRBV20-1,-,TRBJ2-3,CSARDAGGADTQYF
TRBV7-3,-,TRBJ1-5,CASSSGLHQPQHF
TRBV20-1,-,TRBJ2-3,CSAIHRASGRTDTQYF
TRBV4-2,-,TRBJ2-7,CASSQGISGSYEQYF
TRBV5-1,-,TRBJ2-5,CASRSAQQETQYF
TRBV20-1,-,TRBJ2-1,CSASIAGPSNEQFF
TRBV20-1,many,TRBJ1-4,CSAGHRGLDEKLFF
TRBV27,few,TRBJ2-3,CASSPTTNTDTQYF
TRBV11-2,-,TRBJ2-2,CASTVGGLTGELFF
TRBV5-1,-,TRBJ2-3,CASSLGQVRSDTQYF
TRBV5-1,many,TRBJ1-1,CASSPDTLNTEAFF
TRBV20-1,few,TRBJ2-7,CSAVGLTYEQYF
TRBV5-1,few,TRBJ2-6,CASSLSVPSGANVLTF
TRBV20-1,-,TRBJ2-3,CSAGHRTSGRAPDTQYF
TRBV28,-,TRBJ2-7,CASSPQGADSYNEQYF
TRBV12-3/TRBV12-4,-,TRBJ2-3,CASSKGVGGADTQYF
TRBV5-1,few,TRBJ1-1,CASSRGRNTEAFF
TRBV18,few,TRBJ2-1,CASSPLESNEQFF
TRBV7-3,-,TRBJ2-3,CASTLLGTGTDTQYF
TRBV11-2,-,TRBJ2-5,CASSLMGHIQETQYF
TRBV7-3,many,TRBJ1-2,CASSKDSSYGYTF
TRBV7-2,-,TRBJ1-2,CASSPGGAGGYTF
TRBV28,-,TRBJ2-7,CASSLRRGRDNEQYF
TRBV25-1,-,-,CASSHQYRGLRTDEQYF
TRBV12-3/TRBV12-4,-,TRBJ2-1,CVSSLAGTSGAEQFF
TRBV4-3,-,TRBJ1-1,CASSQDQGGFYTEAFF
TRBV27,many,TRBJ2-7,CASTPGGLYEQYF
TRBV20-1,few,TRBJ1-6,CSAQDIYNSPLHF
TRBV27,-,TRBJ1-1,CAAGRGVAEAFF
TRBV20-1,-,TRBJ2-4,CSARAVPNIQYF
TRBV7-3,few,TRBJ2-7,CASSLRRGSEQYF
TRBV20-1,-,TRBJ1-5,CSAREGKGNQPQHF
TRBV18,few,TRBJ1-2,CASSTSGGVTEDGYTF
TRBV30,-,TRBJ2-1,CAWRGDSGTRPYNEQFF
TRBV12-3/TRBV12-4,few,TRBJ2-5,CASSLDGGVETQYF